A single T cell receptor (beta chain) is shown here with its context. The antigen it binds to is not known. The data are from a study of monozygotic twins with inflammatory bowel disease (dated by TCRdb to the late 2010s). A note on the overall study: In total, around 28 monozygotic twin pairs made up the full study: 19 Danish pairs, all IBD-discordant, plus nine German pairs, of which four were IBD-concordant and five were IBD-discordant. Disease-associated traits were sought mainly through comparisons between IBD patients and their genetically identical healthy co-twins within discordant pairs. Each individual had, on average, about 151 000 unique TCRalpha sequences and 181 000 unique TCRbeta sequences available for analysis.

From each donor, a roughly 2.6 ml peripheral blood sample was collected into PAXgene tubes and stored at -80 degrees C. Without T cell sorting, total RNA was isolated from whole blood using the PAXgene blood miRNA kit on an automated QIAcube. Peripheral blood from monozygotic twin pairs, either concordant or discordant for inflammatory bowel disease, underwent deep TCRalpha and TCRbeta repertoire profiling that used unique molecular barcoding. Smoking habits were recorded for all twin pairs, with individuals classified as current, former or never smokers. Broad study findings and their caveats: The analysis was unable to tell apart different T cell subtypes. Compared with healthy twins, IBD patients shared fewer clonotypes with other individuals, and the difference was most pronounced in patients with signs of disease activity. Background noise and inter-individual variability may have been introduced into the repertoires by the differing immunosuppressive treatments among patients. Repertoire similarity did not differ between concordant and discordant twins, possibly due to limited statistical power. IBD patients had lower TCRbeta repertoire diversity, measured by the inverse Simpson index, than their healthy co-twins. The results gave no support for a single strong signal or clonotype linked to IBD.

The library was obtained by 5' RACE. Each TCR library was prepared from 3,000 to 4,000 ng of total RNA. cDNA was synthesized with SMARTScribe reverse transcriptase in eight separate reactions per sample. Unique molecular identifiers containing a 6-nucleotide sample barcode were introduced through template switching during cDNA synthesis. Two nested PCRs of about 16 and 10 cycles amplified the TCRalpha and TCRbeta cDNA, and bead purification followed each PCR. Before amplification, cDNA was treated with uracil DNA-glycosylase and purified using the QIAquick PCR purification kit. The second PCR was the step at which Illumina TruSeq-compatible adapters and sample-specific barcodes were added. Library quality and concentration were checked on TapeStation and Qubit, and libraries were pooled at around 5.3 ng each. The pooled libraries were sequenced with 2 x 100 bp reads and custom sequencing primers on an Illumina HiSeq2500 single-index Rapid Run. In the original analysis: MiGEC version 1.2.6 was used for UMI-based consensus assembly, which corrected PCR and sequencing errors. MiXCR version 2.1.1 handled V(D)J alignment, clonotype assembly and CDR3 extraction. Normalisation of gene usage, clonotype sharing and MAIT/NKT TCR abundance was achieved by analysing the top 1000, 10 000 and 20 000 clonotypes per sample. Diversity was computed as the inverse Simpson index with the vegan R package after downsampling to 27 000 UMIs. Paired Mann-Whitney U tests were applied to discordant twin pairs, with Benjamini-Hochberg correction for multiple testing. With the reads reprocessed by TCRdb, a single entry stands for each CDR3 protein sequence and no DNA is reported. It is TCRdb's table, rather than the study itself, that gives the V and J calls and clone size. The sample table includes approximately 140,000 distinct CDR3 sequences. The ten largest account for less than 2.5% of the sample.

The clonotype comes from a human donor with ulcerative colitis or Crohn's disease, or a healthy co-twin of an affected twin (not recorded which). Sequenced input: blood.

The CDR3 loop reads CSARGGFNYGYTF. Rearrangement joined TRBV20-1 to TRBJ1-2; TCRdb indicates TRBD1, and absent DNA this call remains unverified. The CDR3 numbers 13 residues from cysteine through phenylalanine. The DNA is not on file. CDR1 is given as DFQATT and CDR2 as SNEGSKA, both from the germline V gene (reference sequence).